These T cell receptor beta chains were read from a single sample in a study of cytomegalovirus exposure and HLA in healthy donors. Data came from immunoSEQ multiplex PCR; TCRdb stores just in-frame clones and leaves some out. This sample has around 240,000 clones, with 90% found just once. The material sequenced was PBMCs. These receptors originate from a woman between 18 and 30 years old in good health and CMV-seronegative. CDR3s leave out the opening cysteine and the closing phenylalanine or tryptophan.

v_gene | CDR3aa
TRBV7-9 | ASSLESVGSEAF
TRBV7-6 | ASSLALVSYEQY
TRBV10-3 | AISAETADLALH
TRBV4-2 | ASSQDSDRSTEQY
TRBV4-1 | ASSPRASGELF
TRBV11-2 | ASSFMGQNNSPLH
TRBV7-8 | ASSPNRQGAKETQY
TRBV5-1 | ASSLGLAGAQF
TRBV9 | ASSVGGGGETQY
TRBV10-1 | ASSEPSNGGEAF
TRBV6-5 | ASTAGDRGTQY
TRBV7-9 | ASSFPGGETQY
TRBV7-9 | ASSRLHQVSSYEQY
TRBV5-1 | ASSLVGGNEKLF
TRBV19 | ASSITGTQNTEAF
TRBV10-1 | ASSDSGANVLT
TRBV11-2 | AVRGGSTRTEAF
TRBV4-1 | ASSHQSGEQY
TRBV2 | ASRIQGTFSTDTQY
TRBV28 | ASSLGTGIGNEQF
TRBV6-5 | ASSPDRVEQF
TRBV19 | ASSRNGPGGDNSPLH
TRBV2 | ASAYRGKNTEAF
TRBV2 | ASSGLAGTDTQY
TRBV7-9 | ASSLHGGWGNTEAF
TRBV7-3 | ASSLNPGATEAF
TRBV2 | ASSGGGDSPLH
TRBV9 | ASSGGTQTNYGYT
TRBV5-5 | ASSLSTGNSRNQPQH
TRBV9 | ASSPDTEAF
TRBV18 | ASSPRTATEKTQY
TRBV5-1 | ASSSTSGGGTDTQY
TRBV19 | ASSFGPQGRTHMNTEAF
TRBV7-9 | ASSFRVAYNEQF
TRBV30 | AWTNGQGTDTQY
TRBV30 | AWSVRPGDSEAF
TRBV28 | ASKRAQETQY
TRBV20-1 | SARAGTQY
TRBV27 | ASSSGTTRDHEQY
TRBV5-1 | ASSTGQGLEETQY
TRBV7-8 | ASSPLTGASGNTIY
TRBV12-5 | ASGLHQYNEQF
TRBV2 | ASSERQGAVGELF
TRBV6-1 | ASSGWTASDFEKLF
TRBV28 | ASSLRGYQETQY
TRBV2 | ASSGGGQPQH
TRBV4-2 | ASSQDISGPGSAGELF
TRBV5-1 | ASSFTGTGNTIY
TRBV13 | ASSLGYRDSYSSNYGYT
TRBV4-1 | ASSQDPRGDEAF
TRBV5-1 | ASSYGDLRDSSLYGYT
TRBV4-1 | ASSQVHSRSTDTQY